The 15 T cell receptor beta chains given below trace back to one sample, sequenced in a study of CD8 T cells in ankylosing spondylitis. TCRdb reprocessed the 5' RACE reads with MiXCR, giving one entry per CDR3 protein. Seen here are about 160,000 distinct CDR3 sequences, around 18% observed once, and the top ten hold about 8.2%. What was sequenced was blood, either unsorted or a sorted T cell fraction (not recorded which). The receptor source for this set is a male donor with ankylosing spondylitis or in good health (not recorded which).

This clonotype was detected many times. The genes are TRBV5-1 and TRBJ2-7; tentative D call: TRBD1 (5 bases). V shed 7 bases and J shed 4 bases, with 18 bases lying between them. The CDR3 is 14 amino acids. The germline CDR1 and CDR2 sequences are SGHRS and YFSETQ. The CDR3 loop is CASFSETDSYEQYF. The CDR3 nucleotides are TGCGCCAGCTTCTCAGAGACAGATTCTTACGAGCAGTACTTC. Using reference TRBV5-1 and TRBJ2-7 for the parts outside the CDR3, the full variable domain is KAGVTQTPRYLIKTRGQQVTLSCSPISGHRSVSWYQQTPGQGLQFLFEYFSETQRNKGNFPGRFSGRQFSNSRSEMNVSTLELGDSALYLCASFSETDSYEQYFGPGTRLTVT.

This clonotype was found a few times. The chain combines TRBV9 with TRBJ2-1, with 8 nucleotides matching TRBD2. CDR1 SGDLS and CDR2 YYNGEE come from the germline V gene. With 2 bases clipped from V and 6 bases from J, the junction kept 7 bases outside the gene matches. The CDR3 is 15 amino acids. CDR3 residues: CASSVTGRGGNEQFF. CDR3 DNA: TGTGCCAGCAGCGTGACGGGACGGGGGGGCAATGAGCAGTTCTTC.

The sample holds many counts of this clonotype. The V call is TRBV6-5, the J call TRBJ1-5; D not certain. Germline V lookup: CDR1 MNHEY, CDR2 SVGAGI. The CDR3 totals 14 residues. With 0 bases removed from V and 1 base from J, the gap between germline ends came to 4 bases. The CDR3 DNA reads as TGTGCCAGCAGTTACTCCGAAAGCAATCAGCCCCAGCATTTT. Protein sequence: CASSYSESNQPQHF.

This clonotype was detected only a few times. V is TRBV9 and J is TRBJ2-2, with 7 bases identical to TRBD2. V shed 2 bases and J 2 bases; nucleotides not matched to a gene: 3. The CDR3 runs 15 residues. The germline V gene encodes CDR1 SGDLS and CDR2 YYNGEE. In DNA, the CDR3 is TGTGCCAGCAGCGTGCCTAGCGGAAACACCGGGGAGCTGTTTTTT. Its translation: CASSVPSGNTGELFF. Using reference TRBV9 and TRBJ2-2 for the parts outside the CDR3, the full variable domain is DSGVTQTPKHLITATGQRVTLRCSPRSGDLSVYWYQQSLDQGLQFLIQYYNGEERAKGNILERFSAQQFPDLHSELNLSSLELGDSALYFCASSVPSGNTGELFFGEGSRLTVL.

This clonotype was recorded a few times. This sequence joins TRBV3-1 and TRBJ2-5; possibly TRBD1 or TRBD2 for D (5 bases each). The germline V gene encodes CDR1 LGHDT and CDR2 YNNKEL (reference sequence). The germline V and J ends were trimmed by 6 bases and 4 bases, with 15 bases remaining between them. CDR3 length: 14 amino acids. CDR3 DNA: TGTGCCAGCAGGGGACCCCGCGGAGGAGAGACCCAGTACTTC. As protein: CASRGPRGGETQYF.

This clonotype was seen only a few times. The rearrangement links TRBV28 to TRBJ2-1; tentatively, D is TRBD1 or TRBD2 (7 bases each). This CDR3 is 19 amino acids long. Trimming took 5 bases from V and 8 from J, leaving 31 bases between them. The germline V gene encodes CDR1 MDHEN and CDR2 SYDVKM. As DNA, the CDR3 is TGTGCCAGCAGTATAGGGACAGCTACTAGCGCGATCAGCAACGATGAGCAGTTCTTC. Its translation: CASSIGTATSAISNDEQFF.

V usage is TRBV5-1 and J usage is TRBJ1-1; 8 bases agree with TRBD1. The germline CDR1 and CDR2 sequences are SGHRS and YFSETQ. Losses at the gene ends were 4 bases for V and 3 bases for J; bases not matched to a gene: 8. CDR3 length: 15 residues. The chain's CDR3 is CASSPRQGPHTEAFF. Here the CDR3 DNA reads TGCGCCAGCAGCCCAAGACAGGGGCCCCACACTGAAGCTTTCTTT.

The chain carries TRBV5-1 and TRBJ1-4, with no clear D. The V end was cut by 1 base, the J end by 5 bases, with 12 bases between. The CDR3 has 15 residues. Germline V gene data show CDR1 as SGHRS and CDR2 as YFSETQ. This chain's CDR3 is CASSLLEVSNEKLFF. DNA of the CDR3: TGCGCCAGCAGCTTGTTAGAGGTCTCCAATGAAAAACTGTTTTTT. The complete variable domain, with remaining parts taken from reference TRBV5-1 and TRBJ1-4, reads KAGVTQTPRYLIKTRGQQVTLSCSPISGHRSVSWYQQTPGQGLQFLFEYFSETQRNKGNFPGRFSGRQFSNSRSEMNVSTLELGDSALYLCASSLLEVSNEKLFFGSGTQLSVL.

On this clonotype: A junction boundary mismatches the germline segment, possibly from a read error. The CDR3, as DNA: TGCAGCGTTGGACAGGGCGACTATGGATACACCTTC. This sequence encodes CSVGQGDYGYTF. The chain links TRBV29-1 to TRBJ1-2, with TRBD1 matching 7 bases. The CDR3 extends over 12 amino acids. Germline lookup yields CDR1 SQVTM and CDR2 ANQGSEA.

This clonotype was seen a handful of times. This chain joins TRBV12-3 or TRBV12-4 and TRBJ1-5; the match to TRBD1 covers 8 bases. CDR3 length: 16 amino acids. The V and J ends lost 3 bases and 3 bases, in that order; junction bases with no gene match: 7. CDR3 loop: CASSLGTGVSNQPQHF. For the CDR3, the DNA is TGTGCCAGCAGTTTGGGGACAGGAGTTTCCAATCAGCCCCAGCATTTT.

The table lists this clonotype with many counts. The J gene is TRBJ2-3, the V gene TRBV7-6; a weak D match, TRBD1 (6 bases). The CDR3 has 14 residues. Trimming took 6 bases from V and 6 from J, leaving 16 bases between them. The V gene's germline CDR1 is SGHVS and CDR2 FNYEAQ. CDR3 sequence reads: CASRPDRTGDTQYF. The CDR3 DNA sequence: TGTGCCAGCAGACCCGACAGGACGGGGGATACGCAGTATTTT.

This clonotype was seen at least ten times. In DNA, the CDR3 is TGCAGTGCCCCCGGGGTCCAAGCCTCTAACTATGGCTACACCTTC. Encoded protein: CSAPGVQASNYGYTF. The chain recombines TRBV20-1 with TRBJ1-2; D ambiguous. Looked up from germline, CDR1 is DFQATT and CDR2 is SNEGSKA (reference sequence). Trimming removed 6 bases from V and 0 bases from J, with 17 bases in between. This CDR3 contains 15 residues.

This clonotype has just a few counts. The V and J genes are TRBV5-1 and TRBJ1-2; D might be TRBD1 (6 bases). The CDR3 length is 14 residues. CDR1 SGHRS and CDR2 YFSETQ come from the germline V gene. V was clipped by 0 bases and J by 2 bases, with 8 bases between them. This chain's CDR3 is CASSLVQGNYGYTF. The CDR3 DNA is TGCGCCAGCAGCTTGGTCCAGGGGAACTATGGCTACACCTTC.

Ten or more counts support this clonotype. The chain has TRBV5-1 and TRBJ2-2, with 13 bases aligning to TRBD2. The length of the CDR3 is 16 residues. The V segment lost 4 bases and the J segment 3 bases; nucleotides outside the gene matches: 3. Germline V gene sequence: CDR1 SGHRS, CDR2 YFSETQ. CDR3: CASSGGLAGYTGELFF. The CDR3 DNA follows: TGCGCCAGCAGCGGGGGACTAGCGGGATACACCGGGGAGCTGTTTTTT.

This clonotype was seen at least ten times. This chain connects TRBV7-2 to TRBJ1-2, with D hard to call. The germline V gene encodes CDR1 SGHTA and CDR2 FQGNSA. V was cut by 1 base and J by 7 bases, with 10 bases left in between. This CDR3 region has 13 residues. CDR3 coding DNA: TGTGCCAGCAGCTTAGATCAGGCCGGTGGCTACACCTTC. This encodes CASSLDQAGGYTF.